This T cell receptor (beta chain) derives from a study of T cell repertoires in cytomegalovirus infection. Overall study: The public TCR beta signatures pointed to both CMV infection and matching HLA type. Study-level results: Predominance within the ex vivo response was attributable to HLA-C-restricted CMV-specific TCR beta clonotypes.

At least ten counts were recorded for this clonotype. Antigen unknown. TCRdb processed the reads anew with MiXCR; each CDR3 protein has one entry. The repertoire holds 76,000 or so distinct CDR3 sequences, with around 3.4% as singletons. There are 13 residues in the CDR3. The germline V gene encodes CDR1 SGHTA and CDR2 FQGNSA. J lost 5 bases, V lost 5 bases, and 5 bases had no gene match. This sequence was found in a human donor in good health (CMV status not recorded). Some clones in this sample may be carry-over from other donors' samples. The rearrangement links TRBV7-2 to TRBJ1-1; TRBD1 aligns across 7 bases. The sequenced sample consisted of PBMCs. The CDR3 DNA reads as TGTGCCAGCAGCAAACAGGGGTGGACTGAAGCTTTCTTT. It yields the protein CASSKQGWTEAFF.